Described below is a single TCR beta chain sequence and its context. Per the original data handling: Amplified reference gene primers provided the basis for estimating nucleated cell counts. Profiling relied on immunoSEQ multiplex PCR, and the TCRdb table lists in-frame clones only, not all of them. From that table come the V and J calls and clone size; the DNA was used to work out D and trimming. In the table there are about 120,000 clones, about 70% of which are singletons. This entry comes from a study of blood T cell repertoires in COVID-19. Study as a whole: The United States, Italy and Spain were the sources of the acute and convalescent COVID-19 samples. Sources were T cells, B-cell-depleted T cells, or PBMCs; the material itself was cDNA or gDNA.

V gave up 8 bases and J gave up 2 bases; unmatched junction bases: 1. Germline CDR1 is MNHNY and CDR2 is SVGAGI (reference sequence). The CDR3 runs 12 residues. The sequenced sample was peripheral blood. This receptor was taken from a woman aged 55 to 70 with acute or convalescent COVID-19. The chain couples TRBV6-6 to TRBJ2-7; 9 nucleotides line up with TRBD1. The CDR3 DNA sequence: TGTGCCAGCGGGGACAGGGCCTACGAGCAGTACTTC. It codes for CASGDRAYEQYF.